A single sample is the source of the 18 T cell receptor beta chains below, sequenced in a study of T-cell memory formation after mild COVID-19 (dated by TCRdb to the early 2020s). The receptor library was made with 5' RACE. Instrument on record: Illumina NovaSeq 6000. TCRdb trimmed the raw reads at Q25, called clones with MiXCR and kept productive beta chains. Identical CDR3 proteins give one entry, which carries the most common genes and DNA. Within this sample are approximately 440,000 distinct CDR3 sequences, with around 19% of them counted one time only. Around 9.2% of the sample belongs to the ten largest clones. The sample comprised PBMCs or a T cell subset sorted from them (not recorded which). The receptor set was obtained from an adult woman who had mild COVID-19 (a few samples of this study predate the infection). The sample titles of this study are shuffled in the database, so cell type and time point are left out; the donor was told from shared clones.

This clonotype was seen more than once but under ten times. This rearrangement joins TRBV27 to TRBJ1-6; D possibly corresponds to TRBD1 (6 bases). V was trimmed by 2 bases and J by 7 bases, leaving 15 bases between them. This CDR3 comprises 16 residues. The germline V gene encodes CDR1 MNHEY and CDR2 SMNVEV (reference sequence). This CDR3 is CASSLRGQTVNSPLHF. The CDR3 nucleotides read TGTGCCAGCAGTTTACGGGGGCAGACGGTAAATTCACCCCTCCACTTT.

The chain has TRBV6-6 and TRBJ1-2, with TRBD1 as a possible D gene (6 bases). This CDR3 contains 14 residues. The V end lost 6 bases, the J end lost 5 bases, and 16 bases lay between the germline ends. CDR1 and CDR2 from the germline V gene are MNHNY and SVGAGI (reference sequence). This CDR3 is CASSPSGQWYGYTF. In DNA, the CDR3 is TGTGCCAGCAGCCCATCCGGACAGTGGTATGGCTACACCTTC.

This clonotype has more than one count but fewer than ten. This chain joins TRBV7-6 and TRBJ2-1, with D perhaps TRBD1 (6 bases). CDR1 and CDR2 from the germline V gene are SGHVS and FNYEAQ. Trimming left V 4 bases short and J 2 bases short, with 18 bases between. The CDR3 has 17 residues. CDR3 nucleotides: TGTGCCAGCAGCTATTCTAATGGGGGCGAGGCCTACAATGAGCAGTTCTTC. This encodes CASSYSNGGEAYNEQFF.

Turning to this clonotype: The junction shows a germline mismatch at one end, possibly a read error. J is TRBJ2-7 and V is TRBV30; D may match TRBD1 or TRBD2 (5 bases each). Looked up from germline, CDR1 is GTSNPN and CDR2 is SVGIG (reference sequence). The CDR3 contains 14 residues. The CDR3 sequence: CARSVGTWTYEQYF. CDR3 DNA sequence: TGTGCCAGGAGTGTGGGGACGTGGACCTACGAGCAGTACTTC.

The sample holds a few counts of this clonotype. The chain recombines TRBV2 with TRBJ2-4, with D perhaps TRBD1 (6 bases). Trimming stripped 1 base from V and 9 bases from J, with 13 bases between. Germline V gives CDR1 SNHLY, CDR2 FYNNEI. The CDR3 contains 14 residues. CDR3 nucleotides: TGTGCCAGCAGTGAAGGGGGCCTAGGGGGCATTCAGTACTTC. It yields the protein CASSEGGLGGIQYF.

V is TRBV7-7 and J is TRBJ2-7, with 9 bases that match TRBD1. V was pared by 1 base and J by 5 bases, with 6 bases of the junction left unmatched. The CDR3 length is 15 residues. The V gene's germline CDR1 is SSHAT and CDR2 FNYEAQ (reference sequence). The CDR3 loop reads CASSLGTGASNEQYF. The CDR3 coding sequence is TGTGCCAGCAGCTTAGGGACAGGGGCGTCGAACGAGCAGTACTTC. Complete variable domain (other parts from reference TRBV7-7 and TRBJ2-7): GAGVSQSPRYKVTKRGQDVTLRCDPISSHATLYWYQQALGQGPEFLTYFNYEAQPDKSGLPSDRFSAERPEGSISTLTIQRTEQRDSAMYRCASSLGTGASNEQYFGPGTRLTVT.

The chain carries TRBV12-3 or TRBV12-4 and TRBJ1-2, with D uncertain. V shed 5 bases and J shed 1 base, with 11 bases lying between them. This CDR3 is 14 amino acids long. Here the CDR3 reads CASSVMSFNYGYTF. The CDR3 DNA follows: TGTGCCAGCAGTGTCATGAGCTTTAACTATGGCTACACCTTC.

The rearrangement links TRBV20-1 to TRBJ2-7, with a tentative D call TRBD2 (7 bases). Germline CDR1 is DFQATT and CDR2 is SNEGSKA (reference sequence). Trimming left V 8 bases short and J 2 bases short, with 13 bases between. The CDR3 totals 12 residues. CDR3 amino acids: CSWEGGAYEQYF. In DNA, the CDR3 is TGCAGTTGGGAGGGGGGTGCCTACGAGCAGTACTTC.

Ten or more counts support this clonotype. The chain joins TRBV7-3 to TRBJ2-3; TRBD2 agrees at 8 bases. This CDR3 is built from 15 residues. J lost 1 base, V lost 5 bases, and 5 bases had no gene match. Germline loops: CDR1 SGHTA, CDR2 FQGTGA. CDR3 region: CASSTSGGGTDTQYF. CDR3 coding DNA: TGTGCCAGCAGCACTAGCGGCGGGGGCACAGATACGCAGTATTTT.

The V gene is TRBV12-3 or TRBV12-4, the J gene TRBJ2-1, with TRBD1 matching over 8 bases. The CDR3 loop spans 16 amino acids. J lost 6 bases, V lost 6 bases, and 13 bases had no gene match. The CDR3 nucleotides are TGTGCCAGCAGCCGTAGGCCGGGACAGGACCTCAATGAGCAGTTCTTC. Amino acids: CASSRRPGQDLNEQFF.

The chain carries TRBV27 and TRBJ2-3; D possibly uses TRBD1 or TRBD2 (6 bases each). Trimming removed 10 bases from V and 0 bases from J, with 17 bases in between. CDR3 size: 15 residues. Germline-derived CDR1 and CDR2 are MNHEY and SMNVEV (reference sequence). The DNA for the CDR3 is TGTGCCACCTGTCAGGGGCTAGCGAGCACAGATACGCAGTATTTT. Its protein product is CATCQGLASTDTQYF.

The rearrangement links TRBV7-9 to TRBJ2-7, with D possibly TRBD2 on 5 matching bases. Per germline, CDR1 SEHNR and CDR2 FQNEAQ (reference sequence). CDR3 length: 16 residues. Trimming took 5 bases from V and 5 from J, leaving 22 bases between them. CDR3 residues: CASSPPGEGPSHEQYF. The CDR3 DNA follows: TGTGCCAGCAGCCCACCCGGAGAGGGCCCGTCCCACGAGCAGTACTTC.

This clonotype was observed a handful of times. CDR3 sequence reads: CSARGGSARETQYF. The CDR3 DNA is TGCAGTGCTAGAGGTGGCTCTGCCAGGGAGACCCAGTACTTC. The rearrangement joins TRBV20-1 to TRBJ2-5; D gene ambiguous. This CDR3 is built from 14 residues. V lost 1 base and J lost 5, with 14 bases in between. Germline CDR1 and CDR2: DFQATT and SNEGSKA (reference sequence).

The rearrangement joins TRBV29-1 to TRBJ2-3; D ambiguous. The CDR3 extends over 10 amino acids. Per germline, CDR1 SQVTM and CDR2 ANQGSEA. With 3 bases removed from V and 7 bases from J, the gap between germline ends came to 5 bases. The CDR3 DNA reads TGCAGCGTTGAGGTCCATACGCAGTATTTT. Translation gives CSVEVHTQYF.

DNA of the CDR3: TGCGCCAGCGGGGAGGGGAGAGATACGCAGTATTTT. The encoded protein is CASGEGRDTQYF. The V and J genes are TRBV5-1 and TRBJ2-3; TRBD2 matches at 7 bases. The CDR3 runs 12 residues. The junction had 4 bases not matched to a gene; V was cut back by 7 bases and J by 5 bases. In germline, CDR1 is SGHRS, CDR2 YFSETQ.

The CDR3 nucleotides are TGTGCCAGCTCTAGTCTGACGGAAGGCTACACCTTC. This encodes CASSSLTEGYTF. This sequence joins TRBV18 and TRBJ1-2; no definite D call. The CDR3 loop spans 12 amino acids. V dropped 6 bases and J dropped 8 bases, with 13 bases sitting between them. CDR1 is KGHSH, CDR2 LQKENI, per germline. The variable domain in full, with the rest retrieved from reference TRBV18 and TRBJ1-2, is NAGVMQNPRHLVRRRGQEARLRCSPMKGHSHVYWYRQLPEEGLKFMVYLQKENIIDESGMPKERFSAEFPKEGPSILRIQQVVRGDSAAYFCASSSLTEGYTFGSGTRLTVV.

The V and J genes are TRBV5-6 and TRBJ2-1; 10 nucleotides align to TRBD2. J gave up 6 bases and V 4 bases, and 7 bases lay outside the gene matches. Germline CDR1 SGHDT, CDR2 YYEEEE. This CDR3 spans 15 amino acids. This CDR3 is CASSRLAGAVNEQFF. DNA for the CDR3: TGTGCCAGCAGCCGTCTAGCGGGGGCGGTCAATGAGCAGTTCTTC.

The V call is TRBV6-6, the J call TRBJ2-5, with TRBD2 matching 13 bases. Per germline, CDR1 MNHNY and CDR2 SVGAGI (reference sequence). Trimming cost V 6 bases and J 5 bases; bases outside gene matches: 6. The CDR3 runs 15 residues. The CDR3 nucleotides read TGTGCCAGCAGCGGTACGACTAGCGGGAGGGAGACCCAGTACTTC. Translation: CASSGTTSGRETQYF.